This T cell receptor (beta chain) was identified in a study of blood T cells in healthy people across ages (dated by TCRdb to 2015 to 2017). Background on the whole study: In model experiments, template switching captured about one uniquely barcoded TCR beta cDNA molecule for every two T cells. Two additional independent replicas of 1 million unique cDNA reads from the same blood draw were analyzed for two donors (one aged 18 to 30 and one aged 80 or older). To track age-related changes in TCR beta repertoire diversity, the study relied on deep sequencing normalized with unique cDNA molecular identifiers. Donors were grouped into four age groups: young (average approximately 16 years), middle-aged (about 40), aged (around 60) and long-lived (approximately 82). To avoid experimental bias, donors of different ages were distributed randomly across sequencing lanes.

The paper's findings and limits, for the study overall: Compared with the aged group, the long-lived group had more naive CD4+ T cells, fewer expanded clones and increased TCR diversity, a pattern suggesting age selection. As age increased, observed TCR beta diversity per million T cells dropped in a roughly linear way, and a significant reduction was already evident by age around 41. A strong correlation was found between observed TCR beta diversity and the percentage of naive T cells measured by flow cytometry. Estimates of total diversity based on one million sequenced T cells were considered lower bounds and underestimates. Because the CMV infection status of the donors was unknown, age-related changes in expanded clonotypes may potentially have been confounded. Because profiling used bulk unsorted PBMCs, naive and antigen-experienced compartments could not be compared conclusively.

With respect to this clonotype: The antigen this receptor binds is unknown. No much larger clone exists at a distance of one base, and base qualities are not known.

Preparation of the library involved 5' RACE. A second PCR of about 7 to 12 cycles was run with a J-beta primer mix and a sample-barcoded 5' primer. A unique molecular identifier was introduced onto each TCR beta cDNA molecule by a template-switch 5' adaptor carrying 12 random nucleotides. Each sample yielded at least 2.5 million CDR3-containing paired-end reads. The Mint cDNA synthesis kit, primed by a TRBC-specific oligonucleotide, was used to synthesize first-strand cDNA from all RNA. All cDNA was treated with uracil-DNA glycosylase and then went through a first 18-cycle PCR with the universal primers M1SS and BC2_uni_R. On the study's bioinformatics: Normalization of each sample was performed by random selection of 1 million high-quality reads, each carrying a distinct molecular identifier. Instead of being binned into consensus sequences, reads with shared molecular identifiers were discarded. MiTCR, run with a Q25 quality threshold and the strictest error-elimination algorithm, handled CDR3 identification, clonotype clustering and error correction. Lower-bound total TCR beta diversity was estimated with a nonparametric unseen species model using Euler transformation. TCRdb handled the public reads itself, with Q25 trimming in fastp and clone calling in MiXCR, and kept productive beta chains. Rows with a matching CDR3 protein are joined into one entry that keeps the most common DNA and genes. The V and J calls were determined by TCRdb, not by the authors. This sample gives some 1.8 million distinct CDR3 sequences in total; roughly 43% of them show up just once. Around 23% of the sample rests with the top ten.

Including cysteine and phenylalanine, the CDR3 has 15 amino acids. Left in the record is the CDR3 DNA by itself, 45 bases read in frame from the first base. V ends up 5 bases short and J 4 bases short, with an unmatched junction base count of 7. CDR1 and CDR2 are drawn from the germline V gene: KGHDR, SFDVKD. Donors were under 40 systemically healthy Caucasian individuals from Russia aged 6 to 90 years. Each donor gave ten milliliters of peripheral blood, drawn into EDTA-treated Vacutainer tubes. Ficoll-Paque density-gradient centrifugation was used to isolate PBMCs, with at least 6.5 million per sample. Total RNA was extracted from PBMCs with Trizol reagent, with at least 6 micrograms obtained per sample. The percentages of naive CD45RAhigh/CD27high T cells were determined by flow cytometry on a PBMC aliquot from every donor.

What was sequenced was blood. This clonotype was obtained from a human donor in good health. The chain is encoded by TRBV24-1 joined to TRBJ2-3; TRBD1 lines up with 8 middle nucleotides. The DNA reads TGTGCCACCAGTGCAGGGGGCGCCCGTGCAGATACGCAGTATTTT. Its protein product is CATSAGGARADTQYF.